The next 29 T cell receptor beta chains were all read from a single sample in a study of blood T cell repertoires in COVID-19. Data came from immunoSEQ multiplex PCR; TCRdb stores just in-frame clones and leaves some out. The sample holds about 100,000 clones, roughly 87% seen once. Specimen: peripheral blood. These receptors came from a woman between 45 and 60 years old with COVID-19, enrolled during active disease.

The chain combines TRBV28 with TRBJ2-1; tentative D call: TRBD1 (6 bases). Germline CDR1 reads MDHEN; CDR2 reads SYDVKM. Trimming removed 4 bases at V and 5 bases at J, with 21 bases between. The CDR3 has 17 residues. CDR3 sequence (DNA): TGTGCCAGCAGTTCTCACCCTCTTCCTTGGACAGACAATGAGCAGTTCTTC. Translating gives CASSSHPLPWTDNEQFF.

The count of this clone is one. The chain's CDR3 is CASSPTGFGDEQFF. DNA for the CDR3: TGTGCCAGTAGTCCGACAGGGTTTGGGGATGAGCAGTTCTTC. The V gene is TRBV19, the J gene TRBJ2-1; TRBD1 aligns across 7 bases. The CDR3 contains 14 residues. J gave up 8 bases and V 5 bases, and 9 bases lay outside the gene matches. Germline loops: CDR1 LNHDA, CDR2 SQIVND (reference sequence).

The CDR3 sequence: CASSLNGQPYGYTF. The CDR3 nucleotides read TGTGCCAGCAGCTTAAACGGACAGCCCTATGGCTACACCTTC. The chain has TRBV7-8 and TRBJ1-2; D is perhaps TRBD1 (6 bases). The germline gives CDR1 SGHVS, CDR2 FQNEAQ. V was trimmed by 2 bases and J by 4 bases, leaving 11 bases between them. This CDR3 region has 14 residues.

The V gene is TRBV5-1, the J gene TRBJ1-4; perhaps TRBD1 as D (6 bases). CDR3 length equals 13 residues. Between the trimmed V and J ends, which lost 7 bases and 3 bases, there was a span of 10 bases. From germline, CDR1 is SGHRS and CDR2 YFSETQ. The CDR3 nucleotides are TGCGCCAGCCGACAGGACCCTAATGAAAAACTGTTTTTT. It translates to CASRQDPNEKLFF.

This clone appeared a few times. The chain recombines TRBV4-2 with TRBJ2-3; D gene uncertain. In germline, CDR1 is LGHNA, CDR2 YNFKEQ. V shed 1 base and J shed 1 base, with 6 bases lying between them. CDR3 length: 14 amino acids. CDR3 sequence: CASSQVSGTDTQYF. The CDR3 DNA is TGTGCCAGCAGCCAAGTTTCTGGCACAGATACGCAGTATTTT.

The CDR3 region has the DNA TGTGCCAGCAGCCACCAGTCGGGACAGGGATATGGCTACACCTTC. This encodes CASSHQSGQGYGYTF. This rearrangement joins TRBV9 to TRBJ1-2; 9 bases align to TRBD1. Germline CDR1 is SGDLS and CDR2 is YYNGEE. After removal of 4 bases from V and 5 bases from J, the junction contained 9 bases not matched to a gene. This CDR3 is 15 amino acids long.

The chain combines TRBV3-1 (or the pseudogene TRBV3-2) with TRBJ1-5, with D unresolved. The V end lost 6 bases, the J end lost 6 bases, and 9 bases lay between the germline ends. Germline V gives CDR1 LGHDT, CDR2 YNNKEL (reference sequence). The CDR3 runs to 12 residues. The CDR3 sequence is CASSLRGQPQHF. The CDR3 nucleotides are TGTGCCAGCAGTCTGAGAGGTCAGCCCCAGCATTTT.

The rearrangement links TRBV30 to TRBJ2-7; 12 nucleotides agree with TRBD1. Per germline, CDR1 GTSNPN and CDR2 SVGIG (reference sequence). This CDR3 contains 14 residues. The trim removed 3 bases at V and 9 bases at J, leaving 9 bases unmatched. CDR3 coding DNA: TGTGCCTGGAGCAAGGGACAGGGGGCGGGAGGGCAGTACTTC. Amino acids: CAWSKGQGAGGQYF.

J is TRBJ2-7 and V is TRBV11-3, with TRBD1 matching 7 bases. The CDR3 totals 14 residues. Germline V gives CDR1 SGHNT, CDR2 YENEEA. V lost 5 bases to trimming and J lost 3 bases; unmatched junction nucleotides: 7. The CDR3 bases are TGTGCCAGCAGCACAACAGGGGTGGTCTACGAGCAGTACTTC. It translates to CASSTTGVVYEQYF.

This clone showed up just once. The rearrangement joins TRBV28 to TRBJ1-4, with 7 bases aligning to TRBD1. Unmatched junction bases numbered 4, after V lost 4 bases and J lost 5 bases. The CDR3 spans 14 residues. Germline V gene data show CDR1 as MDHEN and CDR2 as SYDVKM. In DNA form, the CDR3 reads TGTGCCAGCAGTTCGGGACAGAAAAATGAAAAACTGTTTTTT. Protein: CASSSGQKNEKLFF.

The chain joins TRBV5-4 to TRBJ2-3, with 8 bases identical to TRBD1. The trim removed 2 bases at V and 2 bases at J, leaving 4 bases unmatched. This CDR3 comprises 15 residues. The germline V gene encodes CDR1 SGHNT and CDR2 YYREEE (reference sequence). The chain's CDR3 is CASSFRGPNTDTQYF. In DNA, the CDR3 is TGTGCCAGCAGCTTCAGGGGGCCCAACACAGATACGCAGTATTTT.

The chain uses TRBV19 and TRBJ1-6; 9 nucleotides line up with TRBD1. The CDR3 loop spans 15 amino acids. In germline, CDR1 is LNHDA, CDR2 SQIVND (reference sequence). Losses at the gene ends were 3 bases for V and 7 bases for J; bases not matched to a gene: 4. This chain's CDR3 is CASSILTGGNSPLHF. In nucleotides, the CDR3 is TGTGCCAGTAGTATCTTGACAGGGGGGAATTCACCCCTCCACTTT.

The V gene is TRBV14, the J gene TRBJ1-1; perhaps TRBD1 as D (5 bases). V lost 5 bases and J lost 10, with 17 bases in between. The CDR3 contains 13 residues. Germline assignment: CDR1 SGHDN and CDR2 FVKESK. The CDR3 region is CASSEGHPGGAFF. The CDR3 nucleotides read TGTGCCAGCAGCGAAGGACACCCGGGAGGAGCTTTCTTT.

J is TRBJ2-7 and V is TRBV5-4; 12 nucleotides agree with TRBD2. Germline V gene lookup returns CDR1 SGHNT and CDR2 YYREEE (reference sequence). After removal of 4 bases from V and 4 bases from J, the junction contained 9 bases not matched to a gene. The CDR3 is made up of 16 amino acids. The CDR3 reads CASSPGLAGSGYEQYF. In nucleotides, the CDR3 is TGTGCCAGCAGCCCCGGACTAGCGGGGTCCGGGTACGAGCAGTACTTC.

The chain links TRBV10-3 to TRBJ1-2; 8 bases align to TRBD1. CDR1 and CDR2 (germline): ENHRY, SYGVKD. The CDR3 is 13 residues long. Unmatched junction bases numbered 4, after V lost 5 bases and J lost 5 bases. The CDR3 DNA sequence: TGTGCCATCAGTCCAGGGGGCAGGTATGGCTACACCTTC. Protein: CAISPGGRYGYTF.

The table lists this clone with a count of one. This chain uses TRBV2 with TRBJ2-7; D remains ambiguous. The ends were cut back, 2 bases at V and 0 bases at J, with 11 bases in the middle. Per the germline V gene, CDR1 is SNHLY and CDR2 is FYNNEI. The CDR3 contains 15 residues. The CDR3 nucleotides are TGTGCCAGCAGTGAACAAGGCGGCGGCTCCTACGAGCAGTACTTC. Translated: CASSEQGGGSYEQYF.

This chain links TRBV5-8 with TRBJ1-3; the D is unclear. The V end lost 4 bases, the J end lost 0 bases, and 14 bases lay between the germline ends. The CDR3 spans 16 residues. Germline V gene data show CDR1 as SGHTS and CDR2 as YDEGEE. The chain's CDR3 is CASSPRDFRSGNTIYF. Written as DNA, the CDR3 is TGTGCCAGCAGCCCGAGGGATTTTCGCTCTGGAAACACCATATATTTT. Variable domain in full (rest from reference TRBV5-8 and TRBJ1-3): EAGVTQSPTHLIKTRGQQATLRCSPISGHTSVYWYQQALGLGLQFLLWYDEGEERNRGNFPPRFSGRQFPNYSSELNVNALELEDSALYLCASSPRDFRSGNTIYFGEGSWLTVV.

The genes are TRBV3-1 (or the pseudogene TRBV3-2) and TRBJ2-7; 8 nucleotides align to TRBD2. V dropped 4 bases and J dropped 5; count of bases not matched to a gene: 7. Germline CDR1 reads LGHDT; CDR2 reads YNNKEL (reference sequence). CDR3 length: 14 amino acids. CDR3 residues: CASSRTSGGHEQYF. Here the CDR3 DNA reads TGTGCCAGCAGCCGAACTAGCGGTGGCCACGAGCAGTACTTC.

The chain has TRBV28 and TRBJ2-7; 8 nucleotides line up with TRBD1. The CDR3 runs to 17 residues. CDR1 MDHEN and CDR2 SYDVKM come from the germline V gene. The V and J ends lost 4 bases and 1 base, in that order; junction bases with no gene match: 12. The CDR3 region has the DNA TGTGCCAGCAGTTCCCCCCCGGGGACAGGTTTTTCCTACGAGCAGTACTTC. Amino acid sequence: CASSSPPGTGFSYEQYF.

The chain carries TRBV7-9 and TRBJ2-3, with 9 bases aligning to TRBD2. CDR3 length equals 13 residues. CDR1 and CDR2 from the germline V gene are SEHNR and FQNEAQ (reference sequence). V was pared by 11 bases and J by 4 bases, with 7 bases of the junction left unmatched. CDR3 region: CAPGGGGADTQYF. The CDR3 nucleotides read TGTGCCCCCGGCGGGGGGGGCGCAGATACGCAGTATTTT. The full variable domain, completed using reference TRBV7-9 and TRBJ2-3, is DTGVSQNPRHKITKRGQNVTFRCDPISEHNRLYWYRQTLGQGPEFLTYFQNEAQLEKSRLLSDRFSAERPKGSFSTLEIQRTEQGDSAMYLCAPGGGGADTQYFGPGTRLTVL.

CDR3 DNA: TGCGCCAGCAGCTTGCCAGGGGGAGCGAACACTGAAGCTTTCTTT. It encodes CASSLPGGANTEAFF. The chain couples TRBV5-1 to TRBJ1-1, with 7 bases fitting TRBD1. The CDR3 is 15 residues long. The V gene end was trimmed by 1 base and the J gene end by 1 base; junction bases not matched to a gene: 4. Germline CDR1 reads SGHRS; CDR2 reads YFSETQ.

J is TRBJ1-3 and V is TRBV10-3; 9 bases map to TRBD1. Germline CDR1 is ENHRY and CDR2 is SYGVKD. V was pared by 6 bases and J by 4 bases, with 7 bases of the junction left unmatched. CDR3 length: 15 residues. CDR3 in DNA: TGTGCCATCAGGAAACAGGGGGCAGACGGAAACACCATATATTTT. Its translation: CAIRKQGADGNTIYF.

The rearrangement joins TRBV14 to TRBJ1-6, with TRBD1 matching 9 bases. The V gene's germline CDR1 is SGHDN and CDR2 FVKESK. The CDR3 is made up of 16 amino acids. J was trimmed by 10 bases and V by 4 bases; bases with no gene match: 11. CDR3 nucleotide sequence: TGTGCCAGCAGCCCCCTAGGGGGACAGGGAGGATCACCCCTCCACTTT. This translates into CASSPLGGQGGSPLHF.

DNA of the CDR3: TGTGCCATCAGTGAGTCGACTTTCGTTCGGGATCAGCCCCAGCATTTT. It translates to CAISESTFVRDQPQHF. The rearrangement joins TRBV10-3 to TRBJ1-5; D gene unclear. CDR1 is ENHRY and CDR2 is SYGVKD in the germline V gene. Deletions cut 0 bases from V and 5 bases from J, with 14 bases between. CDR3 length: 16 amino acids.

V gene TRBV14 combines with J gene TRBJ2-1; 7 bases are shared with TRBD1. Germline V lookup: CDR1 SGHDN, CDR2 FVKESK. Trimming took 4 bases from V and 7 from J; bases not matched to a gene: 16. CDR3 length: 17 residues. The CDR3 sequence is CASSPLPQGERRNEQFF. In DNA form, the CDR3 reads TGTGCCAGCAGCCCGTTACCCCAGGGGGAGCGTCGAAATGAGCAGTTCTTC. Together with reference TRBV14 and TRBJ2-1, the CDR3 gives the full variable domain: EAGVTQFPSHSVIEKGQTVTLRCDPISGHDNLYWYRRVMGKEIKFLLHFVKESKQDESGMPNNRFLAERTGGTYSTLKVQPAELEDSGVYFCASSPLPQGERRNEQFFGPGTRLTVL.

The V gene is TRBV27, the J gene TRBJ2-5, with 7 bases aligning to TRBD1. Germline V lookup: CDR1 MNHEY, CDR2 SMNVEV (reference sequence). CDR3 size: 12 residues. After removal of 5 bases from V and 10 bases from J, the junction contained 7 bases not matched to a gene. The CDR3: CASSPRGIDQYF. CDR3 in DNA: TGTGCCAGCAGTCCCAGGGGGATTGACCAGTACTTC.

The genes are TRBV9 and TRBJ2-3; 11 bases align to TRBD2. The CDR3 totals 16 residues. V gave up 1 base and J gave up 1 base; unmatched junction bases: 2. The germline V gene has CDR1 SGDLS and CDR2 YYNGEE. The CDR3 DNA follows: TGTGCCAGCAGCGTACCGACTAGCGGGGGCACAGATACGCAGTATTTT. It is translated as CASSVPTSGGTDTQYF.

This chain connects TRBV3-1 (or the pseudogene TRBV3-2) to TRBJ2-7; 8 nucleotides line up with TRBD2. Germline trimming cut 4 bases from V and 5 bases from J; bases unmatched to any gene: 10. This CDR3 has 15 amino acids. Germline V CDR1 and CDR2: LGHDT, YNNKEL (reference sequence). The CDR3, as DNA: TGTGCCAGCAGCCCCCGGGGGGGGCCTTTGAACGAGCAGTACTTC. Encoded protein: CASSPRGGPLNEQYF.

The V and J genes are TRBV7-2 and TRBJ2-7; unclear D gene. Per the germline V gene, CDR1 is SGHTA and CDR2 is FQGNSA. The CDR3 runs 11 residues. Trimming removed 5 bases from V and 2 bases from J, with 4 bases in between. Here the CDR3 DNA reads TGTGCCAGCAGCCTAACCTACGAGCAGTACTTC. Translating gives CASSLTYEQYF.